The clone carrying this T cell receptor beta chain occurred once. Its antigen remains unidentified. Sequenced by immunoSEQ multiplex PCR; TCRdb stores in-frame clones only, minus some. The sample lists about 38,000 clones; roughly 79% were seen once. The V and J ends lost 4 bases and 0 bases respectively, with 13 bases between them. This CDR3 region has 16 residues. Looked up from germline, CDR1 is LNHDA and CDR2 is SQIVND (reference sequence). This sample's time point: week 23, last vaccination. In the vaccine, a single dose held 300 ug of the mutant IDH1 20-mer peptide, along with topical imiquimod. There were new WHO grade 3 or 4 astrocytomas in the donors, and these were IDH1-mutant and ATRX-lost. This sample was included in a study of a mutant IDH1 vaccine in newly diagnosed glioma. Looking at the study overall: Vaccination of patients was performed eight times, in weeks 1, 3, 5, 7, 11, 15, 19 and 23. Study conclusions and caveats: In roughly 93% of patients, immune responses induced by the vaccine occurred. With respect to changes in top peripheral T cell clonotypes, pseudoprogression seemed unrelated.

J is TRBJ1-3 and V is TRBV19; no reliable D call. This TCR was recovered from a man aged 35 to 55 with glioma. Here the sequenced sample was PBMCs, taken from a glioma patient whose treatment included an IDH1 peptide vaccine. The CDR3 coding sequence is TGTGCCAGTAGTAGCCGACGGCGAGTCTCTGGAAACACCATATATTTT. This encodes CASSSRRRVSGNTIYF.